These 14 T cell receptor beta chains originate from one sample sequenced in a study of blood T cells in healthy people across ages. Alongside a J-beta primer mix, a sample-barcoded 5' primer served in a second PCR lasting roughly 7 to 11 cycles. TCRdb used MiXCR to reprocess the 5' RACE reads, holding one entry per CDR3 protein. Here the sample spans around 870,000 distinct CDR3 sequences, under 35% being singletons. The sample was blood. Source of these receptors: a woman older than 75 in good health.

V and J are TRBV19 and TRBJ2-3; 7 bases map to TRBD2. This CDR3 comprises 16 residues. Trimming cost V 6 bases and J 6 bases; bases outside gene matches: 15. The V gene's germline CDR1 is LNHDA and CDR2 SQIVND (reference sequence). CDR3 DNA: TGTGCCAGTAGCGGTGGAGTAGCGGGTTTTTTGGATACGCAGTATTTT. Translation: CASSGGVAGFLDTQYF.

This clonotype was seen many times. One end of the junction does not line up with germline, which may come from a read error. The chain recombines TRBV12-3 or TRBV12-4 with TRBJ2-3; 10 bases are shared with TRBD2. The CDR3 spans 15 residues. The CDR3: CASRLAGGLADTQYF. For the CDR3, the DNA is TGTGCCAGCAGATTAGCGGGGGGCCTCGCAGATACGCAGTATTTT.

This clonotype was observed a few times. The chain joins TRBV3-1 to TRBJ1-6; D is uncertain. Germline-derived CDR1 and CDR2 are LGHDT and YNNKEL (reference sequence). CDR3 length: 14 residues. Between the trimmed V and J ends, which lost 2 bases and 7 bases, there was a span of 9 bases. The CDR3 loop reads CASSQSYSNSPLHF. The DNA for the CDR3 is TGTGCCAGCAGCCAATCCTACAGCAATTCACCCCTCCACTTT.

In this sample, this clonotype turned up a few times. The chain recombines TRBV7-6 with TRBJ2-1; TRBD1 aligns across 8 bases. CDR3 length equals 14 residues. Germline V gene sequence: CDR1 SGHVS, CDR2 FNYEAQ. V lost 5 bases, J lost 8 bases, and 8 bases stayed unmatched. Written as DNA, the CDR3 is TGTGCCAGCAGCCGAACATCAGGGGGCTATGAGCAGTTCTTC. Encoded protein: CASSRTSGGYEQFF.

This clonotype showed up many times. The junction and the germline gene differ at one end; a read error may be behind it. This chain joins TRBV6-1 and TRBJ2-6, with D perhaps matching TRBD1 (6 bases). This CDR3 has 15 residues. Germline CDR1 and CDR2: MNHNS and SASEGT. CDR3 residues: CASREGGSGANVLTF. The CDR3 bases are TGTGCCAGCAGAGAAGGGGGCTCTGGGGCCAACGTCCTGACTTTC.

With respect to this clonotype: This sequence may be a read error, since a much larger clone differs from it by one base. The V gene is TRBV12-3 or TRBV12-4, the J gene TRBJ2-3, with 9 bases fitting TRBD1. The CDR3 consists of 15 residues. With 5 bases clipped from V and 2 bases from J, the junction kept 5 bases outside the gene matches. The CDR3 is CASSPWDRATDTQYF. CDR3 DNA: TGTGCCAGCAGTCCCTGGGACAGGGCCACAGATACGCAGTATTTT.

The chain combines TRBV7-6 with TRBJ1-1, with 9 bases fitting TRBD1. CDR3 size: 14 residues. Germline CDR1 reads SGHVS; CDR2 reads FNYEAQ. Trimming removed 5 bases from V and 6 bases from J; junction bases left unmatched: 7. The CDR3 coding sequence is TGTGCCAGCAGCCTACGGGGACAGGGAGCTGAAGCTTTCTTT. This codes for CASSLRGQGAEAFF. The whole variable domain, filled in from reference TRBV7-6 and TRBJ1-1, reads GAGVSQSPRYKVTKRGQDVALRCDPISGHVSLYWYRQALGQGPEFLTYFNYEAQQDKSGLPNDRFSAERPEGSISTLTIQRTEQRDSAMYRCASSLRGQGAEAFFGQGTRLTVV.

This clonotype was observed at least ten times. The V and J genes are TRBV18 and TRBJ1-5; TRBD1 agrees at 9 bases. J lost 6 bases, V lost 2 bases, and 5 bases had no gene match. The CDR3 runs to 15 residues. The germline V gene has CDR1 KGHSH and CDR2 LQKENI. CDR3 in amino acids: CASSPGTGQTQPQHF. DNA for the CDR3: TGTGCCAGCTCACCAGGGACAGGGCAAACTCAGCCCCAGCATTTT.

The chain is built from TRBV28 and TRBJ2-3, with 8 bases aligning to TRBD2. CDR1 and CDR2 from the germline V gene are MDHEN and SYDVKM. CDR3 length: 15 residues. After removal of 7 bases from V and 3 bases from J, the junction contained 9 bases not matched to a gene. CDR3 bases: TGTGCCAGCAATGAGTCCGGCGGGAGGACAGATACGCAGTATTTT. Amino acids: CASNESGGRTDTQYF.

Note on this clonotype: This may arise from a read error, as a much more abundant clone is one base away. This chain connects TRBV4-3 to TRBJ2-4; no clear D gene. V lost 0 bases and J lost 13, with 25 bases in between. The CDR3 covers 17 residues. Germline CDR1 LGHNA, CDR2 YSLEER. CDR3 sequence (DNA): TGCGCCAGCAGCCAAGATCACGGTGCAGAAAGGAACTACGGGCAGTACTTC. Amino acids: CASSQDHGAERNYGQYF.

To note about this clonotype: A much larger clonotype is one base distant, so this may be a read error. This chain connects TRBV7-8 to TRBJ2-1, with D tentatively TRBD2 (7 bases). The tail of the sequence fits TRBJ2-7 better, so the J call may be wrong. The CDR3 is made up of 16 amino acids. The germline V gene encodes CDR1 SGHVS and CDR2 FQNEAQ. This CDR3 is CASSLRGGSSYNEQYF. For the CDR3, the DNA is TGTGCCAGCAGCTTAAGGGGGGGGAGCTCCTACAATGAGCAGTACTTC.

This clonotype was found many times. This chain links TRBV6-1 with TRBJ2-7; D unresolved. Trimming shortened V by 4 bases and J by 5 bases, and 18 bases separated the two germline ends. The CDR3 has 15 amino acids. From germline, CDR1 is MNHNS and CDR2 SASEGT. CDR3 residues: CASSVNDGLGNEQYF. As DNA, the CDR3 is TGTGCCAGCAGTGTTAACGACGGCCTAGGGAACGAGCAGTACTTC.

The rearrangement joins TRBV5-1 to TRBJ2-5, with 10 nucleotides matching TRBD1. The tail of the sequence fits TRBJ2-7 better, so the J call may be wrong. CDR3 length equals 15 residues. CDR1 and CDR2 from the germline V gene are SGHRS and YFSETQ. The CDR3 is CASSLQDRGNYEQYF. The CDR3 DNA follows: TGCGCCAGCAGCTTACAGGACAGGGGGAACTACGAGCAGTACTTC.

V gene TRBV5-6 combines with J gene TRBJ2-7, with 9 bases fitting TRBD1. The V segment lost 4 bases and the J segment 5 bases; nucleotides outside the gene matches: 7. CDR3 size: 14 residues. Germline V gene lookup returns CDR1 SGHDT and CDR2 YYEEEE. In nucleotides, the CDR3 is TGTGCCAGCAGCGGATGGACAGGGGTGCACGAGCAGTACTTC. Protein product: CASSGWTGVHEQYF.